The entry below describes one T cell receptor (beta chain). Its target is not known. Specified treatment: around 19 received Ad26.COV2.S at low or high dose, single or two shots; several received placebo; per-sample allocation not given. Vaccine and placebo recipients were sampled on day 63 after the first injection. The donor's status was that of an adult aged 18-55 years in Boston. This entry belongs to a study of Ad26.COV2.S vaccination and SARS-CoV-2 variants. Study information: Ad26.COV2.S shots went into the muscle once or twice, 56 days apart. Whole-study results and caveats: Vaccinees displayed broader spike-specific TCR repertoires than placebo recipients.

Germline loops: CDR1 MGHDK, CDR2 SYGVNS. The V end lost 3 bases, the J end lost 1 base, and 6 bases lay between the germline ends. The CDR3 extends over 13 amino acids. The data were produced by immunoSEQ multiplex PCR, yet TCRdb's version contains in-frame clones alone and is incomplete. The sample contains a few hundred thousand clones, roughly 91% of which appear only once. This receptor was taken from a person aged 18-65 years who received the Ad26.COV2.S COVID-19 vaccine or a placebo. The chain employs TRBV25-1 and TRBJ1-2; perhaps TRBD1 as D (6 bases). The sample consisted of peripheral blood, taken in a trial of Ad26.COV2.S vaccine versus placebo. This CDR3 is CASSEGHNYGYTF. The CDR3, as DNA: TGTGCCAGCAGTGAGGGACATAACTATGGCTACACCTTC.